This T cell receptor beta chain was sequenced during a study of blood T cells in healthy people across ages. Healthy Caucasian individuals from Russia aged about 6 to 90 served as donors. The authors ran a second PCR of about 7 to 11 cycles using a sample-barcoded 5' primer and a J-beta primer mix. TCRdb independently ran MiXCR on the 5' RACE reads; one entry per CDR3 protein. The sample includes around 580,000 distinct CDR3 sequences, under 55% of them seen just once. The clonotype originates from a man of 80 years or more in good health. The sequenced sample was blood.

The CDR3: CASSSVGLTSTDTQYF. CDR3 sequence (DNA): TGTGCCAGCAGCTCCGTGGGACTAACTAGCACAGATACGCAGTATTTT. The chain couples TRBV7-2 to TRBJ2-3; TRBD2 matches 7 bases. V was pared by 4 bases and J by 0 bases, with 7 bases of the junction left unmatched. The CDR3 sequence is 16 residues long. Germline values: CDR1 SGHTA, CDR2 FQGNSA.